The 31 T cell receptor beta chains presented below share a single source sample, sequenced in a study of spatial heterogeneity in lung cancer. This sample's time point: blood at routine non-recurrence follow-up after resection. Material for sequencing was whole RNA from tumor, nontumor lung or frozen PBMC, left unsorted. TCRdb re-called the 5' RACE reads through MiXCR, storing one row per CDR3 protein. The table includes around 110,000 distinct CDR3 sequences, 9.5% to 15% detected once. Sequenced here: PBMCs, sampled at follow-up. These receptors originate from a male donor with early-stage non-small cell lung cancer.

CDR3 nucleotides: TGTGCCAGCAGCGTAGGTTGGTCCTACAATGAGCAGTTCTTC. This gives the protein CASSVGWSYNEQFF. V is TRBV9 and J is TRBJ2-1, with unresolved D. The CDR3 is made up of 14 amino acids. The V gene lost 0 bases and the J gene lost 1 base, with 5 bases spanning the gap. The germline V gene encodes CDR1 SGDLS and CDR2 YYNGEE.

This clonotype was found a few times. The V gene is TRBV19, the J gene TRBJ1-3; D is ambiguous. Germline V lookup: CDR1 LNHDA, CDR2 SQIVND (reference sequence). The CDR3 consists of 16 residues. V was shortened by 3 bases and J by 0 bases, with 12 bases between the two germline ends. CDR3 amino acids: CASSIGGGSSGNTIYF. CDR3 nucleotide sequence: TGTGCCAGTAGTATTGGCGGCGGTAGCTCTGGAAACACCATATATTTT.

This clonotype occurred many times. This chain uses TRBV20-1 with TRBJ2-3, with 9 bases fitting TRBD2. The V gene's germline CDR1 is DFQATT and CDR2 SNEGSKA (reference sequence). This CDR3 spans 17 amino acids. V trimming: 0 bases; J trimming: 2 bases; junction bases outside the gene matches: 9. The chain's CDR3 is CSARDSKLAGLTDTQYF. CDR3 in DNA: TGCAGTGCTAGAGACTCTAAACTAGCGGGTCTCACAGATACGCAGTATTTT.

This clonotype was detected only a few times. The V call is TRBV27, the J call TRBJ2-7; TRBD1 aligns across 8 bases. V gave up 0 bases and J gave up 7 bases; unmatched junction bases: 20. The CDR3 is 19 amino acids. Germline CDR1 is MNHEY and CDR2 is SMNVEV (reference sequence). The CDR3 region is CASSLSGLDRASFSREQYF. The CDR3 DNA is TGTGCCAGCAGTTTATCAGGGTTGGACAGGGCCTCGTTTTCTAGGGAGCAGTACTTC.

V and J are TRBV20-1 and TRBJ1-4; possibly TRBD1 for D (5 bases). The CDR3 is 13 amino acids. The V end was cut by 2 bases, the J end by 2 bases, with 6 bases between. Germline CDR1 reads DFQATT; CDR2 reads SNEGSKA (reference sequence). The CDR3 nucleotides read TGCAGTGCTAGACAGGGCACTAATGAAAAACTGTTTTTT. Its protein product is CSARQGTNEKLFF.

This sequence joins TRBV30 and TRBJ1-1, with 7 nucleotides matching TRBD1. Germline V gene sequence: CDR1 GTSNPN, CDR2 SVGIG (reference sequence). V trimming: 5 bases; J trimming: 5 bases; junction bases outside the gene matches: 5. CDR3 size: 12 residues. The CDR3 DNA reads as TGTGCCTGGGACAGGGCTGGTACTGAAGCTTTCTTT. Translating gives CAWDRAGTEAFF.

A few counts support this clonotype. This chain links TRBV5-1 with TRBJ2-3; D not certain. Germline assignment: CDR1 SGHRS and CDR2 YFSETQ. V was shortened by 0 bases and J by 1 base, with 12 bases between the two germline ends. There are 16 residues in the CDR3. CDR3 amino acids: CASSLELMPGTDTQYF. For the CDR3, the DNA is TGCGCCAGCAGCTTGGAGCTGATGCCCGGCACAGATACGCAGTATTTT.

With regard to this clonotype: Compared with germline, one end of the junction differs, possibly owing to a read error. The rearrangement joins TRBV11-2 to TRBJ2-7; 8 bases align to TRBD2. This CDR3 has 15 amino acids. The V gene's germline CDR1 is SGHAT and CDR2 FQNNGV. CDR3 sequence (DNA): TGTGTCAGCAGCTTAGATCCCGGGAGGGGCTCCGAGCAGTACTTC. As protein: CVSSLDPGRGSEQYF.

The genes are TRBV4-3 and TRBJ2-5, with D possibly being TRBD2 (6 bases). The CDR3 consists of 15 residues. Germline V CDR1 and CDR2: LGHNA, YSLEER. V was cut by 3 bases and J by 4 bases, with 15 bases left in between. This chain's CDR3 is CASSHTPGTLETQYF. The CDR3 nucleotides are TGCGCCAGCAGCCATACTCCCGGGACTTTAGAGACCCAGTACTTC.

This chain links TRBV5-1 with TRBJ1-1, with no clear D. Germline CDR1 reads SGHRS; CDR2 reads YFSETQ. The V end was cut by 3 bases, the J end by 2 bases, with 11 bases between. The CDR3 length is 14 residues. CDR3 in DNA: TGCGCCAGCAGCTCTTCCAGGCGTAACACTGAAGCTTTCTTT. Residues: CASSSSRRNTEAFF.

This clonotype was observed a few times. This chain connects TRBV5-4 to TRBJ2-5; TRBD2 agrees at 8 bases. The V gene end was trimmed by 4 bases and the J gene end by 2 bases; junction bases not matched to a gene: 10. Germline V gene lookup returns CDR1 SGHNT and CDR2 YYREEE (reference sequence). This CDR3 comprises 16 residues. The CDR3 nucleotides are TGTGCCAGCAGCGCAACCGGACTAGCTCGTCAAGAGACCCAGTACTTC. Its protein is CASSATGLARQETQYF.

This clonotype was counted between two and nine times. CDR3 loop: CASSPTSGGAYEQYF. DNA of the CDR3: TGTGCCAGCAGCCCGACTAGCGGGGGAGCCTACGAGCAGTACTTC. This chain joins TRBV28 and TRBJ2-7; TRBD2 agrees at 12 bases. Per the germline V gene, CDR1 is MDHEN and CDR2 is SYDVKM. The length of the CDR3 is 15 residues. Trimming removed 6 bases from V and 2 bases from J; junction bases left unmatched: 5.

V and J are TRBV3-1 and TRBJ2-4; D could derive from TRBD1 or TRBD2 (5 bases each). Per germline, CDR1 LGHDT and CDR2 YNNKEL (reference sequence). There are 15 residues in the CDR3. V gave up 4 bases and J gave up 7 bases, with 17 bases separating them. CDR3 in amino acids: CASSPRSGRVNIQYF. CDR3 nucleotides: TGTGCCAGCAGCCCCCGCTCGGGGCGGGTGAACATTCAGTACTTC.

This chain uses TRBV29-1 with TRBJ2-3; the match to TRBD2 covers 9 bases. There are 12 residues in the CDR3. The germline gives CDR1 SQVTM, CDR2 ANQGSEA. The ends lost 7 bases at V and 5 bases at J; junction bases unmatched: 4. The CDR3 DNA follows: TGCAGCGCCGGGCGGGGGGGAGATACGCAGTATTTT. Residues: CSAGRGGDTQYF.

The chain is built from TRBV5-5 and TRBJ1-1; D is unresolved. This CDR3 contains 14 residues. The V end lost 4 bases, the J end lost 6 bases, and 16 bases lay between the germline ends. CDR1 is SGHKS, CDR2 YYEKEE, per germline (reference sequence). The CDR3 coding sequence is TGTGCCAGCAGCCCTTTGGCAGTCCCCTCTGAAGCTTTCTTT. This encodes CASSPLAVPSEAFF. Combining the CDR3 with reference TRBV5-5 and TRBJ1-1 gives the whole variable domain DAGVTQSPTHLIKTRGQQVTLRCSPISGHKSVSWYQQVLGQGPQFIFQYYEKEERGRGNFPDRFSARQFPNYSSELNVNALLLGDSALYLCASSPLAVPSEAFFGQGTRLTVV.

This clonotype has a handful of counts. This sequence joins TRBV5-4 and TRBJ1-5; TRBD1 might be the D (5 bases). The length of the CDR3 is 15 residues. V dropped 0 bases and J dropped 6 bases, with 13 bases sitting between them. Germline lookup yields CDR1 SGHNT and CDR2 YYREEE (reference sequence). CDR3 region: CASSLGGTSGQPQHF. Written as DNA, the CDR3 is TGTGCCAGCAGCTTGGGAGGGACCTCCGGTCAGCCCCAGCATTTT. The full variable domain, with the rest looked up from reference TRBV5-4 and TRBJ1-5, is ETGVTQSPTHLIKTRGQQVTLRCSSQSGHNTVSWYQQALGQGPQFIFQYYREEENGRGNFPPRFSGLQFPNYSSELNVNALELDDSALYLCASSLGGTSGQPQHFGDGTRLSIL.

The V gene is TRBV7-2, the J gene TRBJ1-6; TRBD1 is a possible D gene (6 bases). Trimming left V 6 bases short and J 10 bases short, with 19 bases between. The CDR3 extends over 15 amino acids. Germline V gene data show CDR1 as SGHTA and CDR2 as FQGNSA. The CDR3 reads CASRSGGTRNSPLHF. The CDR3 DNA reads TGTGCCAGCAGGTCCGGGGGGACACGGAACTCACCCCTCCACTTT.

In its sample, this clonotype was seen many times. This chain joins TRBV29-1 and TRBJ1-1; no reliable D call. Germline loops: CDR1 SQVTM, CDR2 ANQGSEA. The CDR3 length is 10 residues. Trimming took 4 bases from V and 6 from J, leaving 6 bases between them. The CDR3 bases are TGCAGCGTTGGGGCGCCTGAAGCTTTCTTT. Residues: CSVGAPEAFF.

This clonotype was seen at least ten times. This rearrangement joins TRBV12-3 or TRBV12-4 to TRBJ1-1; D ambiguous. With 3 bases removed from V and 5 bases from J, the gap between germline ends came to 7 bases. CDR3 length: 12 residues. CDR3 sequence reads: CASSFWGTEAFF. The CDR3 nucleotides read TGTGCCAGCAGTTTCTGGGGTACTGAAGCTTTCTTT.

V is TRBV7-3 and J is TRBJ2-5; D possibly corresponds to TRBD2 (6 bases). The CDR3 consists of 13 residues. In germline, CDR1 is SGHTA, CDR2 FQGTGA. The V end was cut by 7 bases, the J end by 2 bases, with 11 bases between. The CDR3 sequence is CASNGGPQETQYF. As DNA, the CDR3 is TGTGCCAGCAACGGGGGACCTCAAGAGACCCAGTACTTC.

The table lists this clonotype with many counts. The chain carries TRBV13 and TRBJ2-3; D gene ambiguous. This CDR3 spans 12 amino acids. Between the trimmed V and J ends, which lost 4 bases and 7 bases, there was a span of 9 bases. CDR1 and CDR2 (germline): PRHDT, FYEKMQ (reference sequence). The CDR3 region is CASSWVSYTQYF. The DNA of the CDR3 is TGTGCCAGCAGCTGGGTTAGCTATACGCAGTATTTT. Supplemented by reference TRBV13 and TRBJ2-3, the full variable domain reads AAGVIQSPRHLIKEKRETATLKCYPIPRHDTVYWYQQGPGQDPQFLISFYEKMQSDKGSIPDRFSAQQFSDYHSELNMSSLELGDSALYFCASSWVSYTQYFGPGTRLTVL.

This clonotype was recorded once. The chain has TRBV3-1 and TRBJ2-3, with 9 bases lining up with TRBD1. Germline lookup yields CDR1 LGHDT and CDR2 YNNKEL (reference sequence). Trimming at V came to 2 bases and at J to 9 bases, leaving 9 bases not matched to a gene. The CDR3 extends over 15 amino acids. The CDR3 DNA follows: TGTGCCAGCAGCCAACCCGGGACAGGGCACTGGACGCAGTATTTT. Protein product: CASSQPGTGHWTQYF.

This chain uses TRBV10-3 with TRBJ2-6, with no clear D. V was shortened by 2 bases and J by 2 bases, with 10 bases between the two germline ends. From germline, CDR1 is ENHRY and CDR2 SYGVKD. The CDR3 is 16 residues long. CDR3 in amino acids: CAISENERTGANVLTF. CDR3 coding DNA: TGTGCCATCAGTGAGAACGAAAGGACTGGGGCCAACGTCCTGACTTTC.

This clonotype has only a few counts. The chain combines TRBV18 with TRBJ2-5; 7 bases are a match to TRBD2. Unmatched junction bases numbered 1, after V lost 4 bases and J lost 2 bases. This CDR3 comprises 13 residues. CDR1 is KGHSH, CDR2 LQKENI, per germline. The CDR3: CASSRTSQETQYF. CDR3 sequence (DNA): TGTGCCAGCTCACGGACTAGTCAAGAGACCCAGTACTTC.

This clonotype has more than one count but fewer than ten. This chain connects TRBV20-1 to TRBJ2-1; 7 nucleotides match TRBD2. Germline values: CDR1 DFQATT, CDR2 SNEGSKA (reference sequence). This CDR3 is built from 12 residues. The V and J ends lost 7 bases and 4 bases, in that order; junction bases with no gene match: 4. The CDR3: CSGNSGYNEQFF. Here the CDR3 DNA reads TGCAGTGGGAATAGCGGGTACAATGAGCAGTTCTTC.

This clonotype was seen repeatedly, ten times or more. J is TRBJ2-3 and V is TRBV5-1; 14 bases are a match to TRBD2. The CDR3 covers 16 residues. Per germline, CDR1 SGHRS and CDR2 YFSETQ. V trimming: 0 bases; J trimming: 5 bases; junction bases outside the gene matches: 2. CDR3 DNA sequence: TGCGCCAGCAGCTTGGGACTAGCGGGAGGGATAGATACGCAGTATTTT. Its translation is CASSLGLAGGIDTQYF. Variable domain in full (rest from reference TRBV5-1 and TRBJ2-3): KAGVTQTPRYLIKTRGQQVTLSCSPISGHRSVSWYQQTPGQGLQFLFEYFSETQRNKGNFPGRFSGRQFSNSRSEMNVSTLELGDSALYLCASSLGLAGGIDTQYFGPGTRLTVL.

This rearrangement joins TRBV15 to TRBJ2-3; no definite D call. V was pared by 8 bases and J by 4 bases, with 13 bases between. The germline V gene has CDR1 LNHNV and CDR2 YYDKDF (reference sequence). The CDR3 contains 13 residues. The CDR3 region is CATRVRLADTQYF. CDR3 nucleotide sequence: TGTGCCACCCGGGTGAGGCTGGCAGATACGCAGTATTTT.

The sample holds a few counts of this clonotype. The chain uses TRBV29-1 and TRBJ2-4, with D hard to call. The V end lost 4 bases, the J end lost 7 bases, and 8 bases lay between the germline ends. The CDR3 covers 11 residues. Germline CDR1 SQVTM, CDR2 ANQGSEA. The CDR3 loop is CSVGGLNIQYF. Here the CDR3 DNA reads TGCAGCGTTGGTGGCCTGAACATTCAGTACTTC.

This clonotype appeared many times. This rearrangement joins TRBV2 to TRBJ1-4; D is unresolved. This CDR3 has 13 amino acids. Germline V lookup: CDR1 SNHLY, CDR2 FYNNEI. Trimming removed 5 bases at V and 8 bases at J, with 12 bases between. CDR3 residues: CASSYGGTEKLFF. The DNA of the CDR3 is TGTGCCAGCAGTTACGGAGGAACCGAAAAACTGTTTTTT.

This clonotype was seen repeatedly, ten times or more. The chain joins TRBV3-1 to TRBJ2-1; D possibly corresponds to TRBD2 (6 bases). The V gene's germline CDR1 is LGHDT and CDR2 YNNKEL (reference sequence). This CDR3 spans 14 amino acids. V lost 6 bases, J lost 9 bases, and 18 bases lay in between. In nucleotides, the CDR3 is TGTGCCAGCAGAGGGACTCCCCGGGGCAGTGAGCAGTTCTTC. Translation gives CASRGTPRGSEQFF.

This clonotype was picked up many times. The CDR3 bases are TGCAGCGGGTGGGGACCCTCTGGGGAAAAACTGTTTTTT. Translated, it gives CSGWGPSGEKLFF. The chain is built from TRBV29-1 and TRBJ1-4; D perhaps matches TRBD1 (5 bases). The germline V gene has CDR1 SQVTM and CDR2 ANQGSEA. The CDR3 contains 13 residues. V was cut by 7 bases and J by 8 bases, with 17 bases left in between.